This entry lists 32 T cell receptor beta chains sequenced from one sample in a study of blood T cells in healthy people across ages. The authors ran a second PCR of 7 to 11 cycles using a sample-barcoded 5' primer and a J-beta primer mix. TCRdb re-called the 5' RACE reads with MiXCR, one entry per CDR3 protein. The sample lists nearly 1 million distinct CDR3 sequences, just over 50% occurring once. The sequenced material came from blood. The receptor set was obtained from a woman aged 55-70 years in good health.

This clonotype showed up just once. The chain carries TRBV15 and TRBJ1-1; 8 bases align to TRBD1. With 7 bases clipped from V and 5 bases from J, the junction kept 6 bases outside the gene matches. CDR1 is LNHNV and CDR2 is YYDKDF in the germline V gene (reference sequence). The CDR3 has 13 amino acids. The CDR3 nucleotides read TGTGCCACCAAGACAGGGGTAGGGACTGAAGCTTTCTTT. As protein: CATKTGVGTEAFF.

The V call is TRBV7-9, the J call TRBJ2-1, with D possibly being TRBD2 (6 bases). V was cut by 2 bases and J by 7 bases, with 12 bases left in between. Germline CDR1 and CDR2: SEHNR and FQNEAQ (reference sequence). The CDR3 has 14 residues. CDR3 DNA sequence: TGTGCCAGCAGCTTAACGGCGGGAAGGAATGAGCAGTTCTTC. Protein sequence: CASSLTAGRNEQFF.

This clonotype showed up just a few times. J is TRBJ2-7 and V is TRBV10-3, with 7 positions matching TRBD1. Germline CDR1 ENHRY, CDR2 SYGVKD. The CDR3 is 16 residues long. V shed 7 bases, J shed 2 bases, and the junction held 14 bases outside the gene matches. The CDR3 bases are TGTGCCATCAATGACCGGGACAGAGGATCCACCTACGAGCAGTACTTC. Its protein is CAINDRDRGSTYEQYF.

This chain uses TRBV18 with TRBJ1-2, with a possible D match to TRBD1 (5 bases). Trimming took off 5 bases at V and 3 bases at J, with 10 bases between the two ends. The CDR3 runs to 13 residues. The germline V gene encodes CDR1 KGHSH and CDR2 LQKENI. The CDR3 reads CASSGGVDYGYTF. In DNA form, the CDR3 reads TGTGCCAGCTCAGGAGGGGTGGACTATGGCTACACCTTC.

The CDR3 coding sequence is TGCAGTGCCCCGGGACAGGGGGCAAGACAGCCCCAGCATTTT. This sequence encodes CSAPGQGARQPQHF. The genes are TRBV20-1 and TRBJ1-5; 12 bases match TRBD1. In germline, CDR1 is DFQATT, CDR2 SNEGSKA (reference sequence). The CDR3 runs 14 residues. V trimming: 6 bases; J trimming: 7 bases; junction bases outside the gene matches: 7.

The J gene is TRBJ2-3, the V gene TRBV6-6, with D unclear. V gave up 10 bases and J gave up 6 bases, with 8 bases separating them. Per the germline V gene, CDR1 is MNHNY and CDR2 is SVGAGI (reference sequence). The CDR3 loop spans 10 amino acids. The CDR3 DNA reads TGTGCCAAATTAGGCGATACGCAGTATTTT. Translated: CAKLGDTQYF.

This chain connects TRBV9 to TRBJ2-7; the D is unclear. V was shortened by 0 bases and J by 6 bases, with 13 bases between the two germline ends. Germline values: CDR1 SGDLS, CDR2 YYNGEE. There are 14 residues in the CDR3. CDR3: CASSVVDGASEQYF. Written as DNA, the CDR3 is TGTGCCAGCAGCGTAGTGGACGGAGCCAGCGAGCAGTACTTC.

The rearrangement uses TRBV7-8 and TRBJ2-7; 10 nucleotides match TRBD1. CDR3 length: 14 residues. Trimming cost V 4 bases and J 6 bases; bases outside gene matches: 6. Germline V gene lookup returns CDR1 SGHVS and CDR2 FQNEAQ. The CDR3 loop is CASSWRDRGIEQYF. CDR3 bases: TGTGCCAGCAGCTGGCGGGACAGGGGTATCGAGCAGTACTTC.

This clonotype has just a few counts. The CDR3 reads CASSVDLRVLAGGADTQYF. CDR3 sequence (DNA): TGTGCCAGCAGCGTAGATCTGAGGGTACTAGCGGGTGGTGCAGATACGCAGTATTTT. The chain joins TRBV9 to TRBJ2-3; 9 nucleotides match TRBD2. With V trimmed by 0 bases and J by 4 bases, 15 bases remained unmatched. Germline CDR1 and CDR2: SGDLS and YYNGEE. The CDR3 totals 19 residues.

This clonotype was counted at least ten times. CDR3 region: CSARLRASPETQYF. DNA of the CDR3: TGCAGTGCTAGGCTACGGGCTTCCCCCGAGACCCAGTACTTC. The J gene is TRBJ2-5, the V gene TRBV20-1; D is uncertain. V gave up 3 bases and J gave up 5 bases, with 16 bases separating them. The CDR3 consists of 14 residues. Germline-derived CDR1 and CDR2 are DFQATT and SNEGSKA (reference sequence).

This clonotype was found once. In DNA form, the CDR3 reads TGTGCCAGCAGCTCACAGGACAGGACAACTAATGAAAAACTGTTTTTT. Protein: CASSSQDRTTNEKLFF. The rearrangement links TRBV7-2 to TRBJ1-4; 7 bases are shared with TRBD1. The ends lost 4 bases at V and 0 bases at J; junction bases unmatched: 5. Germline V gene sequence: CDR1 SGHTA, CDR2 FQGNSA. This CDR3 is built from 16 residues.

This chain links TRBV24-1 with TRBJ2-1; TRBD2 matches 13 bases. This CDR3 is built from 19 residues. Germline V gives CDR1 KGHDR, CDR2 SFDVKD. With 3 bases clipped from V and 3 bases from J, the junction kept 10 bases outside the gene matches. The CDR3 region has the DNA TGTGCCACCAGTGATGGACTAGCGGGAGAAATTAGATTCTACAATGAGCAGTTCTTC. It yields the protein CATSDGLAGEIRFYNEQFF.

The chain has TRBV5-1 and TRBJ2-1, with D possibly being TRBD1 (6 bases). Germline V gene sequence: CDR1 SGHRS, CDR2 YFSETQ. The CDR3 spans 14 residues. The V end was cut by 4 bases, the J end by 12 bases, with 20 bases between. CDR3 coding DNA: TGCGCCAGCAGCCCTGATCAAGCCGGGACAAGGCAGTTCTTC. The encoded protein is CASSPDQAGTRQFF.

This rearrangement joins TRBV20-1 to TRBJ2-7; 7 bases agree with TRBD2. After removal of 6 bases from V and 4 bases from J, the junction contained 12 bases not matched to a gene. CDR1 is DFQATT and CDR2 is SNEGSKA in the germline V gene (reference sequence). CDR3 size: 14 residues. This CDR3 reads CSAWTSGRRYEQYF. CDR3 in DNA: TGCAGTGCCTGGACTAGTGGGAGGAGGTACGAGCAGTACTTC.

The table lists this clonotype with a few counts. J is TRBJ2-4 and V is TRBV20-1, with 8 nucleotides matching TRBD2. The J call could be wrong; TRBJ2-7 is a better fit for the DNA end. This CDR3 region has 13 residues. CDR1 DFQATT and CDR2 SNEGSKA come from the germline V gene (reference sequence). The DNA for the CDR3 is TGCAGTGCTAGAATAGCGGGGTACTACGAGCAGTACTTC. Its protein product is CSARIAGYYEQYF.

About this clonotype itself: A much larger clonotype is one base distant, so this may be a read error. J is TRBJ2-6 and V is TRBV6-1; possibly TRBD1 for D (5 bases). Germline V CDR1 and CDR2: MNHNS, SASEGT. The CDR3 totals 17 residues. The CDR3: CASSEATTRSGANVRTF. The CDR3 region has the DNA TGTGCCAGCAGTGAGGCAACAACACGCTCTGGGGCCAACGTCCGGACTTTC.

The chain links TRBV5-1 to TRBJ1-5, with TRBD1 as a possible D gene (6 bases). CDR3 length equals 14 residues. Germline CDR1 reads SGHRS; CDR2 reads YFSETQ. Trimming removed 4 bases from V and 6 bases from J, with 14 bases in between. DNA for the CDR3: TGCGCCAGCAGCGCAGGGGAGGGGGTTCAGCCCCAGCATTTT. This encodes CASSAGEGVQPQHF.

This clonotype appeared a few times. The chain links TRBV9 to TRBJ2-3, with a weak D call TRBD1 (5 bases). The CDR3 is made up of 14 amino acids. Per the germline V gene, CDR1 is SGDLS and CDR2 is YYNGEE. V was clipped by 1 base and J by 2 bases, with 8 bases between them. The CDR3 reads CASSVQGFTDTQYF. The CDR3 DNA reads TGTGCCAGCAGCGTACAGGGATTCACAGATACGCAGTATTTT.

This clonotype was recorded once. The chain is built from TRBV14 and TRBJ2-1; D gene uncertain. Germline V gene data show CDR1 as SGHDN and CDR2 as FVKESK. Trimming left V 4 bases short and J 4 bases short, with 14 bases between. The CDR3 length is 15 residues. As DNA, the CDR3 is TGTGCCAGCAGCCTTAGCTGGGGTATTTACAATGAGCAGTTCTTC. Protein product: CASSLSWGIYNEQFF.

The DNA for the CDR3 is TGCGCCAGCAGCTCCACCGGGACTAGCGGGATCTCTGGGTATGAGCAGTTCTTC. Its translation is CASSSTGTSGISGYEQFF. The V call is TRBV5-1, the J call TRBJ2-1; the match to TRBD2 covers 13 bases. Unmatched junction bases numbered 14, after V lost 3 bases and J lost 8 bases. The CDR3 is 18 residues long. Germline CDR1 and CDR2: SGHRS and YFSETQ.

CDR3 sequence reads: CAISLGEGGTEAFF. CDR3 in DNA: TGTGCCATCAGCCTAGGGGAGGGAGGCACTGAAGCTTTCTTT. This chain connects TRBV10-3 to TRBJ1-1, with D tentatively TRBD1 (5 bases). The germline gives CDR1 ENHRY, CDR2 SYGVKD. The CDR3 runs to 14 residues. V lost 6 bases, J lost 4 bases, and 15 bases lay in between.

This clonotype was seen only once. Here the CDR3 reads CASREREWDNEQFF. The CDR3 DNA reads as TGTGCCAGCCGGGAGCGGGAGTGGGACAATGAGCAGTTCTTC. V and J are TRBV2 and TRBJ2-1; 8 nucleotides line up with TRBD2. J lost 5 bases, V lost 8 bases, and 8 bases had no gene match. CDR1 is SNHLY and CDR2 is FYNNEI in the germline V gene. The CDR3 length is 14 residues.

V and J are TRBV7-9 and TRBJ2-5; D remains ambiguous. The J call may be incorrect, as the DNA end agrees better with TRBJ2-4. Germline values: CDR1 SEHNR, CDR2 FQNEAQ (reference sequence). This CDR3 contains 18 residues. CDR3 DNA sequence: TGTGCCAGCAGCCCCGGATCCGGGCTCTCCGGGGCCAAAAACATTCAGTACTTC. Encoded protein: CASSPGSGLSGAKNIQYF.

This clonotype was observed a few times. This chain connects TRBV7-9 to TRBJ2-5; D may be TRBD1 (6 bases). The germline V gene encodes CDR1 SEHNR and CDR2 FQNEAQ (reference sequence). There are 13 residues in the CDR3. The ends were cut back, 5 bases at V and 5 bases at J, with 12 bases in the middle. CDR3 DNA sequence: TGTGCCAGCAGCCGGACAGACAGGGAGACCCAGTACTTC. Its translation is CASSRTDRETQYF.

The chain carries TRBV3-1 and TRBJ2-1, with D maybe TRBD2 (5 bases). This CDR3 is 14 amino acids long. Germline values: CDR1 LGHDT, CDR2 YNNKEL (reference sequence). Trimming took 4 bases from V and 9 from J, leaving 16 bases between them. CDR3 nucleotides: TGTGCCAGCAGCCTAGGCCCTACTAGTCGTGAGCAGTTCTTC. Translating gives CASSLGPTSREQFF.

V usage is TRBV28 and J usage is TRBJ1-6, with TRBD1 matching 9 bases. V shed 6 bases and J 9 bases; nucleotides not matched to a gene: 9. The CDR3 is made up of 15 amino acids. Germline values: CDR1 MDHEN, CDR2 SYDVKM. The CDR3 coding sequence is TGTGCCAGCAGCCATGACAGGGGGGACGTTTCACCCCTCCACTTT. Translation gives CASSHDRGDVSPLHF.

The gene calls are TRBV29-1 and TRBJ1-5, with 11 bases identical to TRBD1. The J segment lost 1 base and the V segment lost 5 bases, leaving 10 bases of the junction unmatched. Germline values: CDR1 SQVTM, CDR2 ANQGSEA. This CDR3 has 17 residues. In nucleotides, the CDR3 is TGCAGCGTTTCCGGGACAGGGGGAGTGTGGAGCAATCAGCCCCAGCATTTT. This encodes CSVSGTGGVWSNQPQHF.

The V and J genes are TRBV10-3 and TRBJ1-1; D is possibly TRBD1 (5 bases). V lost 3 bases, J lost 3 bases, and 8 bases lay in between. The germline gives CDR1 ENHRY, CDR2 SYGVKD. This CDR3 comprises 13 residues. CDR3 in DNA: TGTGCCATCAGTGAAGGGACGTACACTGAAGCTTTCTTT. It yields the protein CAISEGTYTEAFF.

This rearrangement joins TRBV29-1 to TRBJ2-7, with D possibly being TRBD2 (6 bases). CDR3 size: 13 residues. Looked up from germline, CDR1 is SQVTM and CDR2 is ANQGSEA. Trimming stripped 6 bases from V and 5 bases from J, with 17 bases between. This chain's CDR3 is CSVHKGGQNEQYF. The CDR3 DNA reads TGCAGCGTGCACAAGGGAGGCCAAAACGAGCAGTACTTC.

The V call is TRBV6-2 or TRBV6-3, the J call TRBJ2-7; D may be TRBD2 (5 bases). Germline lookup yields CDR1 MNHEY and CDR2 SVGEGT. Between the trimmed V and J ends, which lost 6 bases and 2 bases, there was a span of 14 bases. This CDR3 spans 14 amino acids. This chain's CDR3 is CASRQPGSTYEQYF. For the CDR3, the DNA is TGTGCCAGCAGACAGCCGGGGTCGACCTACGAGCAGTACTTC.

V gene TRBV27 combines with J gene TRBJ2-4; 14 bases are a match to TRBD2. The tail of the sequence fits TRBJ2-7 better, so the J call may be wrong. Germline loops: CDR1 MNHEY, CDR2 SMNVEV (reference sequence). The CDR3 consists of 15 residues. CDR3 DNA: TGTGCCAGCAGTTACGGGACTAGCGGGAGAAGCGAGCAGTACTTC. The encoded protein is CASSYGTSGRSEQYF.

This clonotype was picked up a small number of times. The rearrangement joins TRBV4-1 to TRBJ2-5; tentative D call: TRBD2 (5 bases). V shed 0 bases and J shed 11 bases, with 19 bases lying between them. This CDR3 has 15 residues. CDR1 MGHRA and CDR2 YSYEKL come from the germline V gene. For the CDR3, the DNA is TGCGCCAGCAGCCAAGAGAGGGCCCCTGTAATGAGGCAGTACTTC. Amino acid sequence: CASSQERAPVMRQYF.